This T cell receptor (beta chain) was recovered during a study of blood T cell repertoires in COVID-19. Study background: Donors in the United States, Italy and Spain gave samples during acute or convalescent COVID-19. PBMCs, B-cell-depleted T cells, or T cells provided the cDNA or gDNA that made up the material.

In the original workflow: Amplifying reference gene primers gave estimates of nucleated cell counts. The method was immunoSEQ multiplex PCR; TCRdb's version includes in-frame clones alone and lacks a portion of them. D and trimming come from the DNA, and the V and J calls and clone size come from that table. Of about 190,000 clones listed, 80% to 90% are singletons. A single count supports this clone. The CDR3 has 12 residues. Germline assignment: CDR1 MNHEY and CDR2 SMNVEV (reference sequence). V was trimmed by 10 bases and J by 2 bases, leaving 8 bases between them. The V call is TRBV27, the J call TRBJ2-2; perhaps TRBD1 as D (6 bases). The sample comprised peripheral blood. This sequence originates from a woman between 18 and 29 years old who had recovered from COVID-19. The CDR3 nucleotides are TGTGCCACGGGACAAAACACCGGGGAGCTGTTTTTT. It specifies CATGQNTGELFF.